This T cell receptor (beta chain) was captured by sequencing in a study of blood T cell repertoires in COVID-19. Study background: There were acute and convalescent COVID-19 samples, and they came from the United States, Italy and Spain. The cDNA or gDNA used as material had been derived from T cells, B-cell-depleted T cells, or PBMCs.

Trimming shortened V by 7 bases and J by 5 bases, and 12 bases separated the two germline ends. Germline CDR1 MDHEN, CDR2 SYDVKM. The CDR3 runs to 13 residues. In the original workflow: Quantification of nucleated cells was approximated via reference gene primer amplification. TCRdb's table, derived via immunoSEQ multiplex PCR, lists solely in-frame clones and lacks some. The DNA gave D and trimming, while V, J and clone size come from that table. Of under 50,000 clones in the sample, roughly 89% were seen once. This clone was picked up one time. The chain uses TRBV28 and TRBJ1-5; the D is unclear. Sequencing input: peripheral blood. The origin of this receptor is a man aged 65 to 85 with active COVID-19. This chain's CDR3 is CASTLGGYQPQHF. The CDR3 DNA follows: TGTGCCAGCACCCTCGGTGGTTATCAGCCCCAGCATTTT.